These 27 T cell receptor beta chains were all obtained from the same sample, sequenced in a study of blood T cell repertoires in COVID-19. Measured with immunoSEQ multiplex PCR; TCRdb has only the in-frame clones, and not every one. The repertoire holds some 260,000 clones, with around 89% as singletons. What was sequenced was peripheral blood. The receptors stem from a woman in her thirties with COVID-19, enrolled during active disease.

The chain joins TRBV7-2 to TRBJ2-5; 8 bases are a match to TRBD2. Germline trimming cut 10 bases from V and 0 bases from J; bases unmatched to any gene: 10. CDR1 is SGHTA and CDR2 is FQGNSA in the germline V gene. The CDR3 covers 15 residues. The CDR3, as DNA: TGTGCCACCCTCCTAGCGGGCACTAACCAAGAGACCCAGTACTTC. This codes for CATLLAGTNQETQYF.

The V and J genes are TRBV2 and TRBJ2-7; 8 bases line up with TRBD2. The germline V gene encodes CDR1 SNHLY and CDR2 FYNNEI. The CDR3 is 16 amino acids. The V segment lost 6 bases and the J segment 3 bases; nucleotides outside the gene matches: 13. CDR3 sequence: CASRGDLGTSIYEQYF. For the CDR3, the DNA is TGTGCCAGCAGAGGCGACCTCGGGACTAGTATCTACGAGCAGTACTTC.

The genes are TRBV25-1 and TRBJ1-3; 12 bases agree with TRBD1. Trimming cost V 6 bases and J 4 bases; bases outside gene matches: 4. CDR1 and CDR2 from the germline V gene are MGHDK and SYGVNS. This CDR3 region has 15 residues. The CDR3 spells CASSRDRGLGNTIYF. The CDR3 nucleotides are TGTGCCAGCAGCCGGGACAGGGGGCTCGGAAACACCATATATTTT. The entire variable domain, with the rest obtained from reference TRBV25-1 and TRBJ1-3, is as follows: EADIYQTPRYLVIGTGKKITLECSQTMGHDKMYWYQQDPGMELHLIHYSYGVNSTEKGDLSSESTVSRIRTEHFPLTLESARPSHTSQYLCASSRDRGLGNTIYFGEGSWLTVV.

The rearrangement joins TRBV5-1 to TRBJ2-2; tentatively, D is TRBD1 (6 bases). The germline CDR1 and CDR2 sequences are SGHRS and YFSETQ. This CDR3 is built from 16 residues. Trimming cost V 0 bases and J 2 bases, with 11 bases left between them. CDR3 loop: CASSLGDTINTGELFF. Here the CDR3 DNA reads TGCGCCAGCAGCTTGGGGGACACGATTAACACCGGGGAGCTGTTTTTT. The entire variable domain, with the rest obtained from reference TRBV5-1 and TRBJ2-2, is as follows: KAGVTQTPRYLIKTRGQQVTLSCSPISGHRSVSWYQQTPGQGLQFLFEYFSETQRNKGNFPGRFSGRQFSNSRSEMNVSTLELGDSALYLCASSLGDTINTGELFFGEGSRLTVL.

CDR3 loop: CTSSLYGTSGHPYEQYV. As DNA, the CDR3 is TGCACCAGCAGCCTCTATGGGACTAGCGGGCACCCCTACGAGCAGTACGTC. This chain connects TRBV1 to TRBJ2-7; whether TRBD2, the table's D call, matches the DNA was not checked. TRBV1 constitutes a pseudogene. This CDR3 region has 17 residues.

The table lists this clone with a few counts. The chain recombines TRBV18 with TRBJ2-7; 7 bases map to TRBD2. The CDR3 is made up of 18 amino acids. Germline V gene data show CDR1 as KGHSH and CDR2 as LQKENI. V was clipped by 6 bases and J by 0 bases; unmatched bases: 17. CDR3 in amino acids: CASSPSPIGGGSSYEQYF. For the CDR3, the DNA is TGTGCCAGCTCTCCGTCCCCGATCGGGGGAGGGAGCTCCTACGAGCAGTACTTC.

There are a few counts of this clone. V is TRBV4-3 and J is TRBJ1-6; tentatively, D is TRBD1 (5 bases). The ends were cut back, 0 bases at V and 10 bases at J, with 13 bases in the middle. This CDR3 comprises 15 residues. CDR1 is LGHNA and CDR2 is YSLEER in the germline V gene. For the CDR3, the DNA is TGCGCCAGCAGCCAAGAAGGGGCCGCCTTCTCACCCCTCCACTTT. It specifies CASSQEGAAFSPLHF.

This clone came up once. The V and J genes are TRBV21-1 and TRBJ1-2; the D segment call TRBD1 is taken from the table without a DNA check. TRBV21-1 is termed a pseudogene. CDR3 length equals 15 residues. The CDR3 sequence: CASSDEDRGFYGYTF. The CDR3 nucleotides are TGTGCCAGCAGCGATGAGGACAGGGGTTTCTATGGCTACACCTTC.

This clone occurred once. The chain has TRBV6-6 and TRBJ1-6; 8 positions match TRBD1. V was pared by 6 bases and J by 9 bases, with 10 bases of the junction left unmatched. CDR3 length: 15 residues. Germline loops: CDR1 MNHNY, CDR2 SVGAGI (reference sequence). The CDR3 DNA sequence: TGTGCCAGCAGGAAGACAGGGGAGAGCAGTTCACCCCTCCACTTT. Translating gives CASRKTGESSSPLHF.

CDR3 sequence reads: CASSLIDRPDNSPLHF. The DNA of the CDR3 is TGTGCCAGCAGTTTGATCGACAGACCTGATAATTCACCCCTCCACTTT. This rearrangement joins TRBV28 to TRBJ1-6, with D perhaps matching TRBD1 (5 bases). Germline CDR1 is MDHEN and CDR2 is SYDVKM. The CDR3 spans 16 residues. Deletions cut 3 bases from V and 5 bases from J, with 14 bases between.

The rearrangement joins TRBV9 to TRBJ1-3; D is unresolved. The ends were cut back, 4 bases at V and 3 bases at J, with 11 bases in the middle. Germline assignment: CDR1 SGDLS and CDR2 YYNGEE. The CDR3 length is 14 residues. CDR3 residues: CASSPVRGGNTIYF. The CDR3 coding sequence is TGTGCCAGCAGCCCCGTGAGAGGTGGAAACACCATATATTTT. Using reference TRBV9 and TRBJ1-3 for the parts outside the CDR3, the full variable domain is DSGVTQTPKHLITATGQRVTLRCSPRSGDLSVYWYQQSLDQGLQFLIQYYNGEERAKGNILERFSAQQFPDLHSELNLSSLELGDSALYFCASSPVRGGNTIYFGEGSWLTVV.

The chain uses TRBV9 and TRBJ2-1; D uncertain. Per germline, CDR1 SGDLS and CDR2 YYNGEE. The V end lost 3 bases, the J end lost 6 bases, and 7 bases lay between the germline ends. The CDR3 is 12 amino acids. The CDR3 here is CASSGNSNEQFF. As DNA, the CDR3 is TGTGCCAGCAGCGGAAATAGCAATGAGCAGTTCTTC.

V gene TRBV18 combines with J gene TRBJ1-5; D is possibly TRBD1 (6 bases). This CDR3 comprises 16 residues. Germline assignment: CDR1 KGHSH and CDR2 LQKENI. Trimming cost V 1 base and J 0 bases, with 10 bases left between them. CDR3 sequence reads: CASSPQPRGSNQPQHF. CDR3 sequence (DNA): TGTGCCAGCTCACCACAGCCCAGGGGTAGCAATCAGCCCCAGCATTTT.

This clone was seen once. The chain links TRBV7-2 to TRBJ2-2; possibly TRBD2 for D (6 bases). Between the trimmed V and J ends, which lost 1 base and 0 bases, there was a span of 9 bases. The CDR3 sequence is 16 residues long. Per germline, CDR1 SGHTA and CDR2 FQGNSA. This CDR3 is CASSLEGGANTGELFF. In nucleotides, the CDR3 is TGTGCCAGCAGCTTAGAGGGCGGGGCGAACACCGGGGAGCTGTTTTTT. Full variable domain (outside the CDR3, taken from reference TRBV7-2 and TRBJ2-2): GAGVSQSPSNKVTEKGKDVELRCDPISGHTALYWYRQSLGQGLEFLIYFQGNSAPDKSGLPSDRFSAERTGGSVSTLTIQRTQQEDSAVYLCASSLEGGANTGELFFGEGSRLTVL.

The chain joins TRBV5-1 to TRBJ1-5, with D possibly being TRBD1 (6 bases). V lost 1 base and J 4 bases, leaving 12 bases between the germline ends. CDR3 size: 15 residues. Germline CDR1 SGHRS, CDR2 YFSETQ. The CDR3 DNA is TGCGCCAGCAGCTTGAATGGCCAGGGGAATCAGCCCCAGCATTTT. It yields the protein CASSLNGQGNQPQHF.

The chain is built from TRBV19 and TRBJ1-5; 8 nucleotides line up with TRBD1. The CDR3 length is 14 residues. J was trimmed by 3 bases and V by 6 bases; bases with no gene match: 4. Germline V lookup: CDR1 LNHDA, CDR2 SQIVND (reference sequence). The CDR3: CASRRTGNNQPQHF. The CDR3, as DNA: TGTGCCAGTAGGAGGACAGGGAACAATCAGCCCCAGCATTTT.

J is TRBJ2-3 and V is TRBV30; the D gene is possibly TRBD2 (5 bases). V dropped 3 bases and J dropped 11 bases, with 12 bases sitting between them. CDR1 GTSNPN and CDR2 SVGIG come from the germline V gene (reference sequence). The CDR3 extends over 11 amino acids. This CDR3 reads CAWRGDPWQYF. In DNA, the CDR3 is TGTGCCTGGAGGGGAGACCCGTGGCAGTATTTT.

The rearrangement uses TRBV20-1 and TRBJ2-1, with TRBD1 matching over 9 bases. The V gene's germline CDR1 is DFQATT and CDR2 SNEGSKA (reference sequence). The J segment lost 4 bases and the V segment lost 3 bases, leaving 4 bases of the junction unmatched. The CDR3 runs to 14 residues. CDR3 nucleotide sequence: TGCAGTGCTAGTACAGGGGGCTCATACAATGAGCAGTTCTTC. As protein: CSASTGGSYNEQFF.

V and J are TRBV5-5 and TRBJ1-1, with TRBD1 matching 8 bases. CDR3 size: 14 residues. Unmatched junction bases numbered 9, after V lost 4 bases and J lost 7 bases. Germline CDR1 and CDR2: SGHKS and YYEKEE (reference sequence). This CDR3 is CASSPRTGSGEAFF. CDR3 coding DNA: TGTGCCAGCAGCCCTCGGACAGGGTCGGGTGAAGCTTTCTTT.

J is TRBJ2-3 and V is TRBV5-1, with 7 bases aligning to TRBD2. This CDR3 comprises 14 residues. Germline V gene sequence: CDR1 SGHRS, CDR2 YFSETQ. Trimming removed 7 bases from V and 3 bases from J; junction bases left unmatched: 8. CDR3 bases: TGCGCCAGCCGGCAGGCGGGAGAGACAGATACGCAGTATTTT. Translated, it gives CASRQAGETDTQYF.

The chain is built from TRBV11-2 and TRBJ1-2, with D tentatively TRBD1 (6 bases). This CDR3 has 12 amino acids. The germline CDR1 and CDR2 sequences are SGHAT and FQNNGV. This chain's CDR3 is CVEGGKVNGYTF. CDR3 sequence (DNA): TGTGTCGAGGGGGGGAAGGTTAATGGCTACACCTTC.

The gene calls are TRBV28 and TRBJ2-2; 13 bases are a match to TRBD2. CDR3 length equals 20 residues. Trimming at V came to 5 bases and at J to 2 bases, leaving 14 bases not matched to a gene. CDR1 is MDHEN, CDR2 SYDVKM, per germline. CDR3: CASSLRTSGSLVPNTGELFF. CDR3 bases: TGTGCCAGCAGTCTTCGGACTAGCGGGAGCTTGGTACCCAACACCGGGGAGCTGTTTTTT.

The chain uses TRBV4-1 and TRBJ2-6; D perhaps matches TRBD2 (5 bases). CDR1 and CDR2 (germline): MGHRA, YSYEKL. V shed 1 base and J shed 1 base, with 11 bases lying between them. The CDR3 is 17 residues long. CDR3 in amino acids: CASSQASGGSGANVLTF. CDR3 DNA: TGCGCCAGCAGCCAAGCCTCCGGCGGGTCTGGGGCCAACGTCCTGACTTTC.

The chain has TRBV24-1 and TRBJ2-1; 8 bases agree with TRBD2. This CDR3 has 15 residues. Germline V lookup: CDR1 KGHDR, CDR2 SFDVKD. V trimming: 5 bases; J trimming: 2 bases; junction bases outside the gene matches: 4. In nucleotides, the CDR3 is TGTGCCACCAGTGGAGCGGGAGTTGCCTACAATGAGCAGTTCTTC. Its translation: CATSGAGVAYNEQFF.

This chain joins TRBV2 and TRBJ2-1; D is possibly TRBD2 (6 bases). The CDR3 has 13 residues. Germline V CDR1 and CDR2: SNHLY, FYNNEI. V was cut by 7 bases and J by 15 bases, with 22 bases left in between. This CDR3 is CASNARGVSGGFF. The CDR3 DNA reads TGTGCCAGCAATGCGCGGGGCGTTTCTGGAGGGTTCTTC.

The rearrangement links TRBV6-5 to TRBJ1-2; 7 bases align to TRBD1. Per the germline V gene, CDR1 is MNHEY and CDR2 is SVGAGI. The ends lost 7 bases at V and 5 bases at J; junction bases unmatched: 7. The CDR3 is made up of 13 amino acids. CDR3 DNA: TGTGCCAGCACCCGGGACAGATCATATGGCTACACCTTC. This sequence encodes CASTRDRSYGYTF.

The sample holds one count of this clone. J is TRBJ2-1 and V is TRBV28; 8 bases line up with TRBD1. Germline CDR1 reads MDHEN; CDR2 reads SYDVKM. This CDR3 has 16 residues. The V gene end was trimmed by 6 bases and the J gene end by 2 bases; junction bases not matched to a gene: 9. DNA of the CDR3: TGTGCCAGCAGCCGTACAGGGGGTTGGACCTACAATGAGCAGTTCTTC. It specifies CASSRTGGWTYNEQFF.